The clone carrying this T cell receptor (beta chain) was counted many times. The J segment lost 3 bases and the V segment lost 10 bases, leaving 15 bases of the junction unmatched. There are 18 residues in the CDR3. The sample originates from a study of spatial heterogeneity in lung cancer. Using its own MiXCR run on the 5' RACE reads, TCRdb lists one record per CDR3 protein. The table lists about 48,000 distinct CDR3 sequences, about 5.8% of them singletons. Described time point: sample taken at primary tumor resection. This sequence originates from a male donor with early-stage non-small cell lung cancer. This chain links TRBV12-3 or TRBV12-4 with TRBJ2-3; 14 bases match TRBD2. The source material was PBMCs, sampled at surgery. Here the CDR3 reads CATGGTSGRGGITDTQYF. The CDR3 nucleotides are TGTGCCACCGGTGGGACTAGCGGGAGAGGGGGCATTACAGATACGCAGTATTTT.